This T cell receptor (beta chain) was identified during a study of T cell repertoires and HLA-DP antigens. Across the whole study: Versus self, one alloantigen differed at one groove amino acid, the other at nine to eleven.

Amplification used primers for 54 TRBV and 13 TRBJ segments. This table comes from immunoSEQ multiplex PCR, and its TCRdb copy is limited to in-frame clones, with some not included. The sample shows fewer than 75,000 clones, 80% of them seen only once. The CDR3 is 15 residues long. Germline trimming cut 5 bases from V and 6 bases from J; bases unmatched to any gene: 10. Germline lookup yields CDR1 SGHAT and CDR2 FQNNGV. CD4+ T cells, purified by negative selection, averaged 97.7% purity. CD4+ T cells were isolated untouched, about 98% pure. Turning to this clone: The target antigen is unknown.

The sample taken for sequencing was CD4+ T cells from PBMCs. This TCR came from a man in his sixties in good health and CMV-seronegative. The chain links TRBV11-2 to TRBJ1-1, with 9 bases identical to TRBD1. CDR3 coding DNA: TGTGCCAGCAGCCAAAACAGGGGGCTCTCGGCTGAAGCTTTCTTT. Translated: CASSQNRGLSAEAFF.